This T cell receptor beta chain originates from a study of Ad26.COV2.S vaccination and SARS-CoV-2 variants (dated by TCRdb to the early 2020s). Study-level background: Donors in the vaccine arm were drawn from COV1001, a phase I-IIa trial of Ad26.COV2.S in healthy adults that was multicentre, randomized, double-blind and placebo-controlled. The TCR-sequenced set comprised about 32 samples: roughly 19 Ad26.COV2.S vaccine recipients, 5 placebo recipients and 8 SARS-CoV-2 convalescent individuals. Participants in the trial were split at random into five groups of five each, receiving low-dose or high-dose Ad26.COV2.S once or twice, or else placebo on both occasions. Sequencing of the TCRbeta repertoire served to evaluate the specificity and breadth of SARS-CoV-2-reactive T cell receptors following Ad26.COV2.S vaccination. Investigators remained blinded to trial group allocation during experiments and outcome assessment. Ad26.COV2.S was administered intramuscularly at 5 x 10^10 or 1 x 10^11 viral particles, either as a single shot or as two shots given 56 days apart.

What the authors observed across the whole study: After vaccination, substantial breadth of spike-specific CD8+ and CD4+ T cell responses was reported. Non-spike TCR breadth was comparable between vaccine and placebo recipients, consistent with the vaccine containing only spike. It was noted by the authors that total T cell responses may have been underestimated by the TCR breadth and depth analyses. Compared with placebo recipients, Ad26.COV2.S recipients showed higher spike-specific TCR breadth (P = 0.0014). The study lacked the statistical power to compare responses across vaccine doses or regimens.

Note on this clone: Its recognized antigen is unknown. The record has no base qualities; no much larger clone is one base away.

The treatment or condition label of this sample denotes: 19 received Ad26.COV2.S at low or high dose, single or two shots; five or six received placebo; per-sample allocation not given. For vaccine and placebo recipients, the sequenced repertoires came from samples collected on day 63 after the first injection. Between 29 July and 7 August 2020, Cohort 1b enrolled some 25 adults aged 18-55 years at one site in Boston, USA. Ad26.COV2.S was a replication-incompetent adenovirus type 26 vector that expressed a prefusion-stabilized SARS-CoV-2 spike protein derived from the original Wuhan strain. The immunoSEQ Assay was the method used to sequence TCRbeta CDR3 regions. After extraction, genomic DNA underwent amplification by bias-controlled multiplex PCR, followed by high-throughput sequencing. The study's own analysis went as follows. To quantify the absolute abundance of each unique TCRbeta CDR3 region, sequences were collapsed and filtered. Usable DNA was measured by amplifying reference genes present in all nucleated cells, and TCRbeta template counts were normalized to that usable DNA to estimate T cell fraction. Repertoire TCRs were annotated as SARS-CoV-2-specific by exact matching of V gene, CDR3 amino acid sequence and J gene to a known reactive TCR set. The reference SARS-CoV-2 TCR set came from MIRA and was filtered for enrichment in COVID-19-positive ImmuneCODE repertoires, removing public or cross-reactive TCRs. Using the MIRA antigens, annotated TCRs were further analysed by specific ORF or by position within an ORF. Breadth was defined as the number of annotated unique rearrangements divided by the total number of unique productive rearrangements, and depth was defined as the summed frequency of the annotated unique rearrangements. TCR breadth was compared between groups using two-sided Wilcoxon rank-sum tests. Imported from immuneACCESS, the table was reduced by TCRdb to in-frame sequences with V and J called. These copies leave out some clones; in studies compared against another copy, an unresolved V gene accounts for under half, and the cause of the remainder is not known. Clone size and V and J calls were adopted from that table, with D and trimming inferred from the DNA. Within this sample are over 400,000 clones, with roughly 91% of them counted one time only. In total, the top ten clones hold under 4.5% of the sample.

The TCR sequence derives from a person between 18 and 65 years old who received the Ad26.COV2.S COVID-19 vaccine or a placebo. The specimen was peripheral blood, collected in a trial of Ad26.COV2.S vaccine versus placebo.

The CDR3 sequence is CASRSAGTGGSSYEQYF. Here is the DNA: TGTGCCAGCAGGTCGGCCGGGACAGGTGGGAGCTCCTACGAGCAGTACTTC. The sequence joins TRBV7-3 to TRBJ2-7; 8 bases in between match TRBD1. The CDR3 contains 17 residues, cysteine and phenylalanine counted. Solely the CDR3 DNA is kept, with 51 bases framed from the first base. The V end gives up 6 bases and the J end 0 bases, leaving 13 bases in the junction not matched to a gene. The germline V gene encodes CDR1 SGHTA and CDR2 FQGTGA.